This TCR beta chain was captured by sequencing in a study of glioma-infiltrating T cells after dendritic cell vaccination. Data came from immunoSEQ multiplex PCR; TCRdb stores just in-frame clones and leaves some out. The table lists some 60,000 clones, about 80% of them singletons. The time point here: after dendritic cell vaccination, including at tumor progression/relapse. None of the glioblastoma patients had an isocitrate dehydrogenase mutation. Germline CDR1 LNHNV, CDR2 YYDKDF (reference sequence). This CDR3 has 14 residues. Trimming pared 1 base from V and 2 bases from J, leaving 9 bases between.

The sample here was blood, taken after dendritic cell vaccination. The chain is built from TRBV15 and TRBJ2-7; D remains ambiguous. The sequence derives from a human donor with glioblastoma. The DNA of the CDR3 is TGTGCCACCAGCAGAGGACAACGAACCTACGAGCAGTACTTC. Its protein product is CATSRGQRTYEQYF. The variable domain in full, with the rest retrieved from reference TRBV15 and TRBJ2-7, is DAMVIQNPRYQVTQFGKPVTLSCSQTLNHNVMYWYQQKSSQAPKLLFHYYDKDFNNEADTPDNFQSRRPNTSFCFLDIRSPGLGDTAMYLCATSRGQRTYEQYFGPGTRLTVT.